Listed below are T cell receptor beta chains from one sample, sequenced in a study of T cells after yellow fever vaccination. TCRdb itself ran the 5' RACE reads through MiXCR, one entry per CDR3 protein. The sample has about 26,000 distinct CDR3 sequences; approximately 4.2% are singletons. The source material was PBMCs, either bulk or a sorted T-cell subset (CD4+, CD8+, memory, or dextramer-sorted; not recorded which), sampled on the day of the yellow fever booster vaccination. The origin of the receptors is a young man who received the YFV17D yellow fever vaccine. Each CDR3 is given without its conserved first and last residue. Each record gives: V gene, clone size, CDR3 protein. Some rows have no size entry. The others give once, few or many, or a class for an expanded clone.

v_gene: TRBV12-5; abundance: many; CDR3aa: ASGSGDTDTQY
v_gene: TRBV7-8; abundance: many; CDR3aa: ASSWDRYPGYGYT
v_gene: TRBV27; abundance: many; CDR3aa: ASSRPGAGTDTQY
v_gene: TRBV12-5; abundance: many; CDR3aa: ASGLWTRKDTQY
v_gene: TRBV20-1; abundance: many; CDR3aa: SASLSGGGNQPQH
v_gene: TRBV19; abundance: NA; CDR3aa: ASSIAGTPSSYEQY
v_gene: TRBV2; abundance: many; CDR3aa: ASSGANEKLF
v_gene: TRBV5-6; abundance: once; CDR3aa: ASKNDTPTGYT
v_gene: TRBV7-2; abundance: NA; CDR3aa: ASSLVAGTAYEQY
v_gene: TRBV6-4; abundance: medium-sized; CDR3aa: ASSETSGGTDTQY
v_gene: TRBV5-1; abundance: many; CDR3aa: ASSPLAGGNTGELF
v_gene: TRBV19; abundance: many; CDR3aa: ASSIDGAGGNQPQH
v_gene: TRBV4-2; abundance: many; CDR3aa: ASSQEGSPDTQY
v_gene: TRBV7-7; abundance: many; CDR3aa: ASSLNRGPQETQY
v_gene: TRBV5-6; abundance: few; CDR3aa: ASSLRPGAYNEQF
v_gene: TRBV4-1; abundance: many; CDR3aa: ASRGLNTGELF
v_gene: TRBV20-1; abundance: many; CDR3aa: SARGGREQF
v_gene: TRBV5-1; abundance: many; CDR3aa: ASSSGTRSATDTQY
v_gene: TRBV9; abundance: many; CDR3aa: ASSVAGGYETQY
v_gene: TRBV20-1; abundance: NA; CDR3aa: SANHRTGADTQY